The clone carrying this TCR beta chain was seen many times. Its antigen is undetermined. This CDR3 spans 15 amino acids. Trimming took 10 bases from V and 4 from J, leaving 20 bases between them. Germline CDR1 and CDR2: LNHDA and SQIVND (reference sequence). The hyperthyroidism patients had a new diagnosis of under 2 months' duration and were aged 18 to 65. The data are from a study of Graves' ophthalmopathy and Graves' hyperthyroidism. Study in general: Researchers classed hyperthyroidism as stable given no ophthalmopathy within 18 months of follow-up. Study observations and caveats: Most thyroid clonotypes expanded beyond 0.001 frequency were also found in blood. In separating ophthalmopathy from stable hyperthyroidism, a 13-signature model achieved approximately 91% sensitivity and 75% to 84% specificity.

CDR3 regions of TCR beta were amplified from RNA transcripts. HTBI primers were employed in first-round RT-PCR, then a second-round multiplex PCR followed. TCRdb re-called the multiplex PCR reads with MiXCR, one entry per CDR3 protein. The data contain over a million distinct CDR3 sequences, about 35% of them singletons. The source of this sequence is an adult man with Graves' hyperthyroidism. The sequenced material came from peripheral blood or thyroid tissue (not recorded which). The J gene is TRBJ1-3, the V gene TRBV19; D remains unclear. In nucleotides, the CDR3 is TGTGCCACTACCCTCGACGGTACTTCAGGAAACACCATATATTTT. Protein: CATTLDGTSGNTIYF.